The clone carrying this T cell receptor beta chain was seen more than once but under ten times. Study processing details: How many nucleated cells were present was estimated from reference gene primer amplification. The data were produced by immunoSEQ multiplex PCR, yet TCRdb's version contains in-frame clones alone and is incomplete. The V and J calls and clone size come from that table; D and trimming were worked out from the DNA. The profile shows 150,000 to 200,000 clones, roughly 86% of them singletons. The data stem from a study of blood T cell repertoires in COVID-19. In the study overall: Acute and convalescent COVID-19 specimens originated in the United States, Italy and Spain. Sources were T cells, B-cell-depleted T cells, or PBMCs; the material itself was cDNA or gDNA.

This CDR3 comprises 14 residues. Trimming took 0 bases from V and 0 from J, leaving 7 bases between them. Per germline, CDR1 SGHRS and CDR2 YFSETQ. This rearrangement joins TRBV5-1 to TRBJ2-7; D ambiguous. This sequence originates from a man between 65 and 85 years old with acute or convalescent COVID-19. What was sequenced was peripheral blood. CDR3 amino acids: CASSLGQVSYEQYF. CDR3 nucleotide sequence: TGCGCCAGCAGCTTGGGGCAGGTCTCCTACGAGCAGTACTTC.